Each of the 18 T cell receptor beta chains below was sequenced from the same sample in a study of tumor-infiltrating lymphocytes in oesophageal squamous cell carcinoma. TCRdb redid the calling of the PCR reads with MiXCR, one entry per CDR3 protein. The sample contains about 14,000 distinct CDR3 sequences, roughly half of which appear only once. Sequenced material: blood. The receptor source for this set is a male donor with esophageal squamous cell carcinoma.

By sample fraction, this clonotype is medium-sized. The V and J genes are TRBV12-3 or TRBV12-4 and TRBJ2-7; 7 bases are a match to TRBD2. V was pared by 7 bases and J by 7 bases, with 13 bases of the junction left unmatched. The CDR3 loop spans 14 amino acids. The CDR3 sequence is CASTRRGRGVEQYF. In nucleotides, the CDR3 is TGTGCCAGCACCCGCCGGGGGAGGGGCGTTGAGCAGTACTTC.

This chain joins TRBV7-6 and TRBJ2-5, with unresolved D. The CDR3 spans 13 residues. Germline V gene data show CDR1 as SGHVS and CDR2 as FNYEAQ. With 1 base removed from V and 5 bases from J, the gap between germline ends came to 8 bases. This CDR3 is CASSLVSWETQYF. The CDR3 DNA sequence: TGTGCCAGCAGCTTAGTAAGCTGGGAGACCCAGTACTTC.

The chain is built from TRBV7-6 and TRBJ2-5; 7 bases line up with TRBD2. The J call is uncertain, as TRBJ2-1 better fits the DNA end. Germline V gene data show CDR1 as SGHVS and CDR2 as FNYEAQ. The CDR3 is 14 amino acids. CDR3 protein: CASSSRGNYNEQFF. The CDR3 bases are TGTGCCAGCAGCTCGCGGGGGAACTACAATGAGCAGTTCTTC.

Only a few counts were recorded for this clonotype. One junction end disagrees with the germline gene, perhaps due to a read error. J is TRBJ2-7 and V is TRBV24-1; weak D call: TRBD2 (5 bases). CDR3 length equals 14 residues. The germline CDR1 and CDR2 sequences are KGHDR and SFDVKD. This chain's CDR3 is CATSDGWNTGELYF. The CDR3 DNA reads as TGTGCCACCAGTGACGGATGGAACACCGGGGAGCTGTACTTC.

Sample share makes this clonotype large. V usage is TRBV7-2 and J usage is TRBJ2-7; D remains unclear. The germline V gene has CDR1 SGHTA and CDR2 FQGNSA. Trimming stripped 4 bases from V and 0 bases from J, with 10 bases between. CDR3 length: 14 residues. The CDR3 nucleotides are TGTGCCAGCAGCTCACAGACCCTCTCCTACGAGCAGTACTTC. Its protein is CASSSQTLSYEQYF.

In regard to this clonotype: A read error may produce the germline difference seen at one junction end. The chain uses TRBV11-2 and TRBJ2-1, with 7 bases matching TRBD2. Germline lookup yields CDR1 SGHAT and CDR2 FQNNGV. This CDR3 is built from 14 residues. CDR3 protein: CSSSLLAYYNEQFF. CDR3 coding DNA: TGTTCCAGCAGCTTACTAGCGTACTACAATGAGCAGTTCTTC.

Comments on this clonotype: The conserved phenylalanine or tryptophan is not found at the CDR3 terminus, so this likely reflects a read error. The limits of the CDR3 on the DNA are not certain, so only TCRdb's listed CDR3 is given. The rearrangement uses TRBV6-8 and TRBJ1-1. The CDR3 totals 8 residues, both ends included. Germline V gene sequence: CDR1 MNHGY, CDR2 SAAAGT. The CDR3 region is CASMASVR.

This clonotype was counted between two and nine times. V and J are TRBV7-2 and TRBJ2-1, with D possibly TRBD1 on 5 matching bases. CDR3 size: 13 residues. Between the trimmed V and J ends, which lost 3 bases and 10 bases, there was a span of 13 bases. Per the germline V gene, CDR1 is SGHTA and CDR2 is FQGNSA. In DNA, the CDR3 is TGTGCCAGCAGCTTCCAGATAAGGACAGAGCAGTTCTTC. Translating it yields CASSFQIRTEQFF.

Turning to this clonotype: Mismatch with germline at one junction end may stem from a read error. This rearrangement joins TRBV7-8 to TRBJ2-1, with D unclear. The CDR3 sequence is 15 residues long. CDR1 SGHVS and CDR2 FQNEAQ come from the germline V gene. The CDR3 sequence: CASSLKDLYNSPLHF. CDR3 DNA sequence: TGTGCCAGCAGCTTAAAGGACCTTTATAATTCACCCCTCCACTTC.

This clonotype has a handful of counts. Because the CDR3 is missing its conserved closing phenylalanine or tryptophan, this is likely a read error. It is unclear where the CDR3 begins or ends on the DNA, so no DNA is shown, and the CDR3 is as TCRdb lists it. This chain joins TRBV7-3 and TRBJ2-5; TRBD1 is taken as the D call from the table, unchecked against the DNA. The CDR3 sequence runs 19 residues, both termini included. Germline V gene lookup returns CDR1 SGHTA and CDR2 FQGTGA. The CDR3: CASSNIITGDFNYGYTFGS.

V usage is TRBV6-8 and J usage is TRBJ1-2; D might be TRBD1 (5 bases). The CDR3 runs to 12 residues. The V end lost 6 bases, the J end lost 4 bases, and 9 bases lay between the germline ends. CDR1 and CDR2 (germline): MNHGY, SAAAGT. CDR3 region: CASSGGTYGYTF. The CDR3 DNA sequence: TGTGCCAGCAGCGGAGGGACCTATGGCTACACCTTC.

In its sample, this clonotype ranks as medium-sized. The gene calls are TRBV5-5 and TRBJ2-1, with no clear D. This CDR3 comprises 15 residues. CDR1 is SGHKS, CDR2 YYEKEE, per germline (reference sequence). V lost 1 base and J lost 4, with 12 bases in between. Here the CDR3 reads CASSLTFFDYNEQFF. The CDR3 DNA is TGTGCCAGCAGCTTGACTTTCTTCGATTACAATGAGCAGTTCTTC.

The J gene is TRBJ1-1, the V gene TRBV7-4, with D unresolved. With the DNA end fitting TRBJ2-3 better, the J assignment may be wrong. Germline assignment: CDR1 SGHVT and CDR2 SQSDAQ. CDR3 length: 12 amino acids. DNA for the CDR3: TGTGCCAGCAGCGGGAAAGCAGATACGCAGTATTTT. Its protein product is CASSGKADTQYF.

The V call is TRBV7-8, the J call TRBJ2-1; perhaps TRBD2 as D (6 bases). V was pared by 1 base and J by 7 bases, with 8 bases between. The CDR3 length is 13 residues. Germline V gene data show CDR1 as SGHVS and CDR2 as FQNEAQ. The CDR3 nucleotides read TGTGCCAGCAGCTTAGTTCGGGGGAATGAGCAGTTCTTC. Translation gives CASSLVRGNEQFF.

The V gene is TRBV10-3, the J gene TRBJ1-1; D gene ambiguous. The V gene lost 4 bases and the J gene lost 4 bases, with 7 bases spanning the gap. Germline assignment: CDR1 ENHRY and CDR2 SYGVKD. This CDR3 contains 12 residues. CDR3 amino acids: CAISGGGTEAFF. CDR3 DNA sequence: TGTGCCATCAGTGGAGGTGGCACTGAAGCTTTCTTT.

The chain recombines TRBV7-8 with TRBJ2-5, with 10 bases fitting TRBD2. V lost 1 base and J lost 5; bases outside the gene matches: 10. Germline V lookup: CDR1 SGHVS, CDR2 FQNEAQ. The CDR3 is 17 residues long. In DNA form, the CDR3 reads TGTGCCAGCAGCTTAGTTTCTAGCGGGAGAATCGGGGAGACCCAGTACTTC. Its protein is CASSLVSSGRIGETQYF.

CDR3: CASSDPGASRPTQYF. CDR3 DNA sequence: TGTGCCAGCAGTGATCCAGGGGCCTCACGGCCGACCCAGTACTTC. This sequence joins TRBV6-1 and TRBJ2-5, with D tentatively TRBD1 (6 bases). The CDR3 is made up of 15 amino acids. V lost 3 bases and J 7 bases, leaving 18 bases between the germline ends. Looked up from germline, CDR1 is MNHNS and CDR2 is SASEGT.

The V call is TRBV7-2, the J call TRBJ2-3, with D possibly matching TRBD2 (6 bases). This CDR3 contains 15 residues. In germline, CDR1 is SGHTA, CDR2 FQGNSA. V was pared by 2 bases and J by 4 bases, with 13 bases between. CDR3 in amino acids: CASSLSLGRPDTQYF. In DNA, the CDR3 is TGTGCCAGCAGCTTATCCCTAGGGAGGCCAGATACGCAGTATTTT.